Following are 28 T cell receptor beta chains from one sample sequenced in a study of T cell clusters in autoimmune cytopenias. TRB rearrangements were amplified by touch-down multiplex PCR with mixed TRB-A/B primers. Following a re-call of the multiplex PCR reads, TCRdb has one entry per CDR3 protein and lacks DNA. This sample carries 5,500 to 7,500 distinct CDR3 sequences, with approximately 8.9% going to the ten biggest clones. Tens of thousands of genome equivalents of blood DNA were amplified for TRB. The sample was also reused in another study, on T cell repertoires in aging, cancer and after chemotherapy.

Sequencing input: peripheral blood. The receptor set was obtained from a human donor in good health.

This clonotype registers medium-sized by frequency. The rearrangement joins TRBV12-3 or TRBV12-4 to TRBJ2-1; checking the TCRdb D call of TRBD1 is not possible without DNA. CDR3 size: 14 residues. The CDR3 loop is CASSLEPPGPLAIF.

Judged by frequency, this clonotype is medium-sized. The chain carries TRBV7-6 and TRBJ2-5; TCRdb outputs TRBD1, but without DNA this stays unchecked. This CDR3 is built from 16 residues. Looked up from germline, CDR1 is SGHVS and CDR2 is FNYEAQ. The CDR3 sequence: CASSPVQGQTKETQYF.

The J gene is TRBJ1-4, the V gene TRBV12-3 or TRBV12-4. The CDR3 totals 14 residues. CDR3 region: CASSQIATNEKLFF.

This chain connects TRBV5-1 to TRBJ1-3; TCRdb lists TRBD1, though no DNA is available to test this call. The CDR3 length is 16 residues. Germline CDR1 reads SGHRS; CDR2 reads YFSETQ. The CDR3 loop is CASSLAAGTGGNTIYF.

The chain couples TRBV5-4 to TRBJ2-3; lacking DNA, the TRBD1 call made by TCRdb goes unchecked. CDR3 size: 16 residues. The V gene's germline CDR1 is SGHNT and CDR2 YYREEE (reference sequence). CDR3 protein: CASSLVGVGKTDTQYF.

The chain recombines TRBV9 with TRBJ1-2. CDR3 length equals 18 residues. The germline V gene encodes CDR1 SGDLS and CDR2 YYNGEE. This CDR3 is CASSPHQPVDLAYYGYTF. Variable domain in full (rest from reference TRBV9 and TRBJ1-2): DSGVTQTPKHLITATGQRVTLRCSPRSGDLSVYWYQQSLDQGLQFLIQYYNGEERAKGNILERFSAQQFPDLHSELNLSSLELGDSALYFCASSPHQPVDLAYYGYTFGSGTRLTVV.

This clonotype is medium-sized (0.01 to 0.1%) by frequency. This chain links TRBV13 with TRBJ1-6; without DNA, the TCRdb call of TRBD1 cannot be checked. Germline CDR1 reads PRHDT; CDR2 reads FYEKMQ (reference sequence). The CDR3 length is 17 residues. CDR3 protein: CASSVGHPSSYNSPLHF.

This clonotype counts as medium-sized by frequency. V and J are TRBV29-1 and TRBJ2-7; there is no DNA to check the TCRdb D call of TRBD1. CDR3 size: 12 residues. Germline V lookup: CDR1 SQVTM, CDR2 ANQGSEA. The CDR3 here is CSVEEGAGEQYF.

This sequence joins TRBV30 and TRBJ1-6. CDR1 and CDR2 (germline): GTSNPN, SVGIG (reference sequence). CDR3 size: 15 residues. This CDR3 reads CAWKVGRAYNSPLHF. The full variable domain, in which reference TRBV30 and TRBJ1-6 provide the parts outside the CDR3, is SQTIHQWPATLVQPVGSPLSLECTVEGTSNPNLYWYRQAAGRGLQLLFYSVGIGQISSEVPQNLSASRPQDRQFILSSKKLLLSDSGFYLCAWKVGRAYNSPLHFGNGTRLTVT.

The chain is built from TRBV24-1 and TRBJ2-5; the TCRdb call, TRBD1, lacks DNA for checking. In germline, CDR1 is KGHDR, CDR2 SFDVKD. The CDR3 consists of 15 residues. Here the CDR3 reads CATRGARTGDETQYF.

Frequency places this clonotype as medium-sized. The rearrangement links TRBV6-6 to TRBJ1-5; checking the TCRdb D call of TRBD1 is not possible without DNA. The CDR3 is made up of 15 amino acids. Germline values: CDR1 MNHNY, CDR2 SVGAGI (reference sequence). CDR3 loop: CASSSGRDSNQPQHF.

This clonotype is classed as medium-sized by frequency. This chain uses TRBV19 with TRBJ2-7. The CDR3 consists of 11 residues. From germline, CDR1 is LNHDA and CDR2 SQIVND (reference sequence). CDR3 amino acids: CASSIGYEQYF.

J is TRBJ2-5 and V is TRBV5-4; no DNA is available, so the TRBD1 call from TCRdb remains unchecked. Germline V gene sequence: CDR1 SGHNT, CDR2 YYREEE (reference sequence). This CDR3 is 15 amino acids long. The CDR3: CASSLGGTVQETQYF. The entire variable domain, with the rest obtained from reference TRBV5-4 and TRBJ2-5, is as follows: ETGVTQSPTHLIKTRGQQVTLRCSSQSGHNTVSWYQQALGQGPQFIFQYYREEENGRGNFPPRFSGLQFPNYSSELNVNALELDDSALYLCASSLGGTVQETQYFGPGTRLLVL.

The rearrangement joins TRBV6-5 to TRBJ2-7. This CDR3 has 12 amino acids. Germline V gene data show CDR1 as MNHEY and CDR2 as SVGAGI. CDR3 residues: CASSPEGGEQYF.

J is TRBJ2-1 and V is TRBV6-1. The CDR3 runs 13 residues. The V gene's germline CDR1 is MNHNS and CDR2 SASEGT. Here the CDR3 reads CASSSTSRDEQFF.

V gene TRBV11-3 combines with J gene TRBJ2-3; absent DNA, TCRdb's TRBD2 call cannot be checked. CDR3 length equals 17 residues. Per germline, CDR1 SGHNT and CDR2 YENEEA. CDR3 residues: CASSSLRAGPMTDTQYF.

This clonotype is labeled medium-sized based on frequency. The chain is built from TRBV19 and TRBJ1-5. The CDR3 loop spans 16 amino acids. Germline values: CDR1 LNHDA, CDR2 SQIVND (reference sequence). This chain's CDR3 is CASSSGRQNSNQPQHF.

According to its frequency, this clonotype is medium-sized (0.01 to 0.1%). This sequence joins TRBV19 and TRBJ2-7; without DNA, the TCRdb call of TRBD2 cannot be checked. Germline CDR1 reads LNHDA; CDR2 reads SQIVND (reference sequence). The CDR3 is 12 residues long. The CDR3 here is CASSISAGEQYF. Full variable domain (missing parts from reference TRBV19 and TRBJ2-7): DGGITQSPKYLFRKEGQNVTLSCEQNLNHDAMYWYRQDPGQGLRLIYYSQIVNDFQKGDIAEGYSVSREKKESFPLTVTSAQKNPTAFYLCASSISAGEQYFGPGTRLTVT.

V usage is TRBV14 and J usage is TRBJ2-3; the D call of TRBD1 rests on TCRdb alone, since no DNA is present to check it. This CDR3 contains 15 residues. Per the germline V gene, CDR1 is SGHDN and CDR2 is FVKESK. CDR3 amino acids: CASSQDRTGVDTQYF.

The gene calls are TRBV6-4 and TRBJ1-6; TCRdb names TRBD1, which stays unverified in the absence of DNA. The germline CDR1 and CDR2 sequences are MRHNA and SNTAGT. The CDR3 length is 13 residues. The CDR3: CASRGPENSPLHF.

The chain carries TRBV6-6 and TRBJ2-3; the D call from TCRdb, TRBD1, cannot be confirmed without DNA. In germline, CDR1 is MNHNY, CDR2 SVGAGI (reference sequence). CDR3 length: 16 residues. The CDR3 region is CASRSKSGAGTDTQYF.

This clonotype is medium-sized by frequency. The V gene is TRBV19, the J gene TRBJ2-7; lacking DNA, the TRBD1 call made by TCRdb goes unchecked. The CDR3 is made up of 14 amino acids. CDR1 is LNHDA, CDR2 SQIVND, per germline (reference sequence). The CDR3 is CASSWTGISSEQYF.

The CDR3 protein is CATSRGSINAGELFF. The V gene is TRBV15, the J gene TRBJ2-2. Germline CDR1 is LNHNV and CDR2 is YYDKDF (reference sequence). The CDR3 has 15 amino acids.

The gene calls are TRBV19 and TRBJ1-1; checking the TCRdb D call of TRBD1 is not possible without DNA. CDR3 length: 15 amino acids. CDR1 and CDR2 (germline): LNHDA, SQIVND (reference sequence). The CDR3 loop is CASTTLYRAVTEAFF.

Measured by frequency, this clonotype is medium-sized (0.01 to 0.1%). The J gene is TRBJ1-2, the V gene TRBV29-1; the D call from TCRdb, TRBD1, cannot be confirmed without DNA. Germline values: CDR1 SQVTM, CDR2 ANQGSEA. The CDR3 sequence is 14 residues long. The CDR3 sequence is CSVTGTFSNYGYTF.

Judged by frequency, this clonotype is medium-sized. The CDR3 sequence is CASSFQPTSSEYEQYF. The chain carries TRBV11-3 and TRBJ2-7; TCRdb indicates TRBD2, and absent DNA this call remains unverified. CDR1 SGHNT and CDR2 YENEEA come from the germline V gene. The CDR3 length is 16 residues.

This chain uses TRBV6-2 or TRBV6-3 with TRBJ2-7; TCRdb calls TRBD2, which cannot be checked without DNA. CDR3 size: 15 residues. Germline CDR1 reads MNHEY; CDR2 reads SVGEGT. The CDR3 protein is CASSLLAGGSYEQYF.

CDR3 region: CATSRGGDTPQETQYF. The chain links TRBV15 to TRBJ2-5; absent DNA, TCRdb's TRBD1 call cannot be checked. Germline CDR1 reads LNHNV; CDR2 reads YYDKDF (reference sequence). CDR3 length: 16 residues.